The rows below give T cell receptor beta chains drawn from one sample of a study of cytomegalovirus exposure and HLA in healthy donors. Libraries were prepared by immunoSEQ multiplex PCR; TCRdb keeps only in-frame clonotypes and omits some of them. The sample lists approximately 85,000 clones, approximately 80% occurring once. Sequences were obtained from PBMCs. The receptors were sampled from a woman in her fifties or sixties in good health and CMV-seropositive. Each CDR3 is given with its conserved first and last residue. The D gene is left open where the match is weak. The size entry is marked missing in some rows and otherwise reads once, few, many or a size class.

CDR3 DNA	CDR3 protein	J gene	clone size	V gene	D gene
TGTGCCAGCAGTGTACTGTCGGGGGCCGGGGAGCTGTTTTTT	CASSVLSGAGELFF	TRBJ2-2	NA	TRBV6-1	NA
TGTGCCAGCATGAGGGGGCTAGCGGGAGGGCCGGGTGAGCAGTTCTTC	CASMRGLAGGPGEQFF	TRBJ2-1	NA	TRBV11-2	TRBD2
TGTGCCAGCAGCCTCGCAGGGAACGAGCAGTACTTC	CASSLAGNEQYF	TRBJ2-7	NA	TRBV27	NA
TGTGCCAGCAGTCCCCAGACAGTGAACACTGAAGCTTTCTTT	CASSPQTVNTEAFF	TRBJ1-1	NA	TRBV6-1	NA
TGTGCCAGCAGCGTAGGGGGGGTGGCGCGCACAGATACGCAGTATTTT	CASSVGGVARTDTQYF	TRBJ2-3	NA	TRBV9	NA
TGTGCCAGTAGTATAGACAGGATGAACACTGAAGCTTTCTTT	CASSIDRMNTEAFF	TRBJ1-1	few	TRBV19	NA
TGTGCCAGCTCTCTGAGTGGAGGGGAGAACACTGAAGCTTTCTTT	CASSLSGGENTEAFF	TRBJ1-1	NA	TRBV18	NA
TGCGCCAGCAGCTTGGGACAGGGTTTGGAGACCCAGTACTTC	CASSLGQGLETQYF	TRBJ2-5	NA	TRBV5-1	TRBD1
TGTGCCAGTAGTATAATGGCGGGGGGCCCCCTGATTATGGGGGAGCTGTTTTTT	CASSIMAGGPLIMGELFF	TRBJ2-2	few	TRBV19	TRBD2
TGTGCCAGCAGCTTGGACAGGACCTTTGAAGCTTTCTTT	CASSLDRTFEAFF	TRBJ1-1	NA	TRBV7-2	TRBD1
TGTGCCAGCAGCCAAGATCGGGATCTCGGGGGCAATCAGCCCCAGCATTTT	CASSQDRDLGGNQPQHF	TRBJ1-5	NA	TRBV4-2	NA
TGTGCCAGCAGTTATTCGGCCTTATCTCCCGTCGGGGGCTACACCTTC	CASSYSALSPVGGYTF	TRBJ1-2	once	TRBV6-5	NA
TGTGCCAGCAGCTTAGGACTAGCGCCTCAGACCCAGTACTTC	CASSLGLAPQTQYF	TRBJ2-5	once	TRBV7-3	TRBD2
TGTGCCAGCAGTGAGGGACAGGGAAAAACTGAAGCTTTCTTT	CASSEGQGKTEAFF	TRBJ1-1	NA	TRBV6-1	TRBD1
TGTGCCAGCAGCTTAGCGGGGGGTCCCACAGATACGCAGTATTTT	CASSLAGGPTDTQYF	TRBJ2-3	NA	TRBV7-9	NA
TGTGCCAGTACACCTGATCTCGGGAGAATTCACGCTCAGTACTTC	CASTPDLGRIHAQYF	TRBJ2-4	NA	TRBV19	NA
TGTGCCAGCTCACCACCTGGGGGGGCTTCCTATAATTCACCCCTCCACTTT	CASSPPGGASYNSPLHF	TRBJ1-6	NA	TRBV18	NA
TGTGCCAGCAGCCCCATTGGGACAGGGAAGAATGCTTTCTTT	CASSPIGTGKNAFF	TRBJ1-1	NA	TRBV7-2	TRBD1
TGTGCCAGCCTTGGGGACTACGCCGATACGCAGTATTTT	CASLGDYADTQYF	TRBJ2-3	NA	TRBV2	TRBD2
TGTGCCAGCAGTGGACAGGGATATAGCAATCAGCCCCAGCATTTT	CASSGQGYSNQPQHF	TRBJ1-5	few	TRBV6-1	TRBD1
TGTGCCAGCAGCTTAGGGTCACAGGGGAACTATGGCTACACCTTC	CASSLGSQGNYGYTF	TRBJ1-2	NA	TRBV7-8	TRBD1
TGCGCCAGCAGCCGACTAGCGGCCATAACGGATACGCAGTATTTT	CASSRLAAITDTQYF	TRBJ2-3	NA	TRBV5-1	TRBD2
TGTGCCAGCAGCTTAGGTCAGATCAATGAGCAGTTCTTC	CASSLGQINEQFF	TRBJ2-1	few	TRBV11-1	NA
TGCGCCAGCAGCCAATCCAGACTAGCGGGGGGCACAGATACGCAGTATTTT	CASSQSRLAGGTDTQYF	TRBJ2-3	NA	TRBV4-1	TRBD2
TGTGCCAGCACCCGGGACATCCCATTGAACACTGAAGCTTTCTTT	CASTRDIPLNTEAFF	TRBJ1-1	NA	TRBV2	NA
TGTGCCAGCAGCTTAGACAGCCCCTATGGCTACACCTTC	CASSLDSPYGYTF	TRBJ1-2	NA	TRBV7-2	NA
TGTGCCAGCAGCTCCACCCGATTAGCGGGAGGGCCGGATACGCAGTATTTT	CASSSTRLAGGPDTQYF	TRBJ2-3	NA	TRBV7-3	TRBD2
TGTGCCAGCTTCCCGGCGGGACAGGGGCTAGGGCGAGAGACCCAGTACTTC	CASFPAGQGLGRETQYF	TRBJ2-5	few	TRBV5-6	TRBD1
TGTGCCAGCAGGGAGAGGACAGCCTTTAACTATGGCTACACCTTC	CASRERTAFNYGYTF	TRBJ1-2	NA	TRBV6-1	NA
TGTGCTAGCAGCCCTCAACAGGGAGCTAATGAAAAACTGTTTTTT	CASSPQQGANEKLFF	TRBJ1-4	once	TRBV7-7	NA
TGTGCCAGTAGTTCCCAGGGGGCCTACACTGAAGCTTTCTTT	CASSSQGAYTEAFF	TRBJ1-1	NA	TRBV19	TRBD1
TGTGCCAGCAGCGCTTCGATTGAAGGGGCCGGGCAAGAGACCCAGTACTTC	CASSASIEGAGQETQYF	TRBJ2-5	few	TRBV7-9	NA
TGCGCCAGCAGCTTGTCTCCGCTACAGCCCCAGCATTTT	CASSLSPLQPQHF	TRBJ1-5	few	TRBV5-1	NA
TGTGCCAGCAGCCCTTGGGGGGAGACAGATACGCAGTATTTT	CASSPWGETDTQYF	TRBJ2-3	NA	TRBV9	NA
TGTGCCAGCAGGGGACAGGGCTCGTATGTCTACACCTTC	CASRGQGSYVYTF	TRBJ1-2	few	TRBV25-1	TRBD1
TGTGCCAGCAGTTATTTACAGGGGGACTATGGCTACACCTTC	CASSYLQGDYGYTF	TRBJ1-2	NA	TRBV6-1	TRBD1
TGTGCCAGCACGACAGGGGGCTTAAGTGAAAAACTGTTTTTT	CASTTGGLSEKLFF	TRBJ1-4	once	TRBV7-9	TRBD1
TGTGCCAGTAGTCCTCCAGACAGGGTCTATGGCTACACCTTC	CASSPPDRVYGYTF	TRBJ1-2	NA	TRBV19	TRBD1
TGCGCCAGCAGTGAAGGTCTAGCGGACACCGGGGAGCTGTTTTTT	CASSEGLADTGELFF	TRBJ2-2	NA	TRBV10-1	TRBD2
TGCGCCAGCAGCTTGGCCGGGCTAGCGGGGGGTCAGGTGCAGTATTTT	CASSLAGLAGGQVQYF	TRBJ2-3	NA	TRBV5-1	TRBD2
TGTGCCAGCAGTTACAGCGGGATGAGAGATACGCAGTATTTT	CASSYSGMRDTQYF	TRBJ2-3	NA	TRBV6-5	TRBD2
TGTGCCAGCAGCCCCCAGGGTTTGGGACAAGAGACCCAGTACTTC	CASSPQGLGQETQYF	TRBJ2-5	few	TRBV9	NA
TGTGCCAGCGGGGGAGCTAGCGAGGCAGATACGCAGTATTTT	CASGGASEADTQYF	TRBJ2-3	NA	TRBV2	NA